This entry features one T cell receptor beta chain sequence. Its antigen is unidentified. This entry belongs to a study of PD-1 blockade in mismatch repair-deficient tumors. The overall study: Enrolled about 2012-2016, patients had progressing, pretreated mismatch repair-deficient cancers of around 12 types.

Study-wide results and caveats: Rapid post-treatment expansion, then contraction, generally preceding radiologic response, marked tumor-resident clones.

Sequencing used immunoSEQ multiplex PCR; TCRdb keeps in-frame clones, though not all of them. Of tens of thousands of clones in the sample, approximately 84% were seen once. Mismatch repair deficiency was confirmed in all patients, by PCR or immunohistochemistry. CDR1 is WSHSY and CDR2 is SAAADI in the germline V gene. The CDR3 loop spans 16 amino acids. V shed 6 bases and J 5 bases; nucleotides not matched to a gene: 7. V gene TRBV10-2 combines with J gene TRBJ2-5, with 15 bases identical to TRBD2. The starting material was peripheral blood, obtained roughly 76 weeks after starting pembrolizumab. The clonotype was recovered from an adult with mismatch repair-deficient cancer. The CDR3 protein is CASRPGLAGGRETQYF. In nucleotides, the CDR3 is TGCGCCAGCAGACCCGGACTAGCGGGAGGGCGGGAGACCCAGTACTTC.